Below, one T cell receptor (beta chain) is given with its context. What it binds is not known. This sample was included in a study of blood T cells in healthy people across ages. About the study: About one barcoded beta molecule was captured per two T cells (by template switching).

Study results and limitations: The authors considered diversity estimates from one million T cells to be underestimates. Unsorted PBMC material precluded a definitive naive versus antigen-experienced comparison.

With a J-beta primer mix and a sample-barcoded 5' primer, a second PCR ran about 7 to 12 cycles. TCRdb re-called the 5' RACE reads through MiXCR, storing one row per CDR3 protein. The table shows fewer than 1,000,000 distinct CDR3 sequences, with around half occurring only once. Germline CDR1 LGHNA, CDR2 YNFKEQ. V lost 3 bases, J lost 5 bases, and 5 bases stayed unmatched. This CDR3 has 14 residues. The individuals who served as donors were healthy Caucasians living in Russia, aged roughly 6 to 95. This clonotype originated in an elderly man in good health. The sample was blood. The chain employs TRBV4-2 and TRBJ2-3; the match to TRBD2 covers 7 bases. CDR3 DNA: TGTGCCAGCAGCCATAGGCTAGCGGAAGATACGCAGTATTTT. Translated: CASSHRLAEDTQYF.